The clone carrying this T cell receptor beta chain was seen repeatedly, ten times or more. Its antigen is as yet unknown. The sample comes from a study of T-cell memory formation after mild COVID-19. About the research overall: The TCR clusters were mostly specific to one donor.

One entry per CDR3 protein results from TCRdb running MiXCR on the 5' RACE reads. The data contain roughly 250,000 distinct CDR3 sequences, approximately 15% of them singletons. Whole-study results and caveats: Memory from before infection featured some responding clones, which suggests cross-reactive memory joined.

The receptor was isolated from a man between 18 and 35 years old who had mild COVID-19 (a few samples of this study predate the infection). Cell type and time point are not known. Source material: PBMCs or a T cell subset sorted from them (not recorded which).

The CDR3 DNA is TGCAGTGCCAGCGGAGGTGGAGGGCCCCAGCATTTT. As protein: CSASGGGGPQHF. This chain joins TRBV20-1 and TRBJ1-5, with unresolved D. Trimming took 6 bases from V and 9 from J, leaving 15 bases between them. Germline-derived CDR1 and CDR2 are DFQATT and SNEGSKA (reference sequence). This CDR3 contains 12 residues.